The next 23 T cell receptor beta chains were all read from a single sample in a study of human T cells and chemical hapten exposure. Time point in this sample: patch test 1, 2 weeks after DPC sensitization. Regarding treatment: therapeutic diphenylcyclopropenone sensitization with weekly scalp DPC. TCRdb reprocessed the RACE reads with MiXCR, giving one entry per CDR3 protein. The data hold some 350,000 distinct CDR3 sequences, with roughly 6.9% observed a single time. The source material was whole blood, sampled in connection with sensitization to the hapten diphenylcyclopropenone (DPC). Receptors were obtained from a woman aged 18-29 years with alopecia areata. Some clones in this sample may be carry-over from other donors' samples.

The sample holds many counts of this clonotype. The CDR3 DNA sequence: TGTGCCAGCAGCCTTGGCGTGGTCTACGAGCAGTACTTC. Amino acids: CASSLGVVYEQYF. This sequence joins TRBV6-6 and TRBJ2-7, with D unresolved. V dropped 6 bases and J dropped 3 bases, with 12 bases sitting between them. The V gene's germline CDR1 is MNHNY and CDR2 SVGAGI (reference sequence). This CDR3 is built from 13 residues.

The chain has TRBV6-2 or TRBV6-3 and TRBJ1-1, with D uncertain. This CDR3 is built from 14 residues. From germline, CDR1 is MNHEY and CDR2 SVGEGT. The V end lost 2 bases, the J end lost 0 bases, and 7 bases lay between the germline ends. The CDR3 protein is CASSYVSMNTEAFF. The CDR3 DNA reads as TGTGCCAGCAGTTACGTGTCCATGAACACTGAAGCTTTCTTT.

This clonotype was seen more than once but under ten times. V gene TRBV5-6 combines with J gene TRBJ2-2; 7 bases map to TRBD1. V lost 5 bases to trimming and J lost 3 bases; unmatched junction nucleotides: 10. The CDR3 has 16 residues. CDR1 and CDR2 from the germline V gene are SGHDT and YYEEEE. The CDR3 DNA sequence: TGTGCCAGCAGTTCTCCCGGGACAGCTTACACCGGGGAGCTGTTTTTT. This sequence encodes CASSSPGTAYTGELFF.

This clonotype was counted many times. The chain uses TRBV4-3 and TRBJ1-6; D is uncertain. Germline V gene sequence: CDR1 LGHNA, CDR2 YSLEER. V was shortened by 0 bases and J by 6 bases, with 9 bases between the two germline ends. This CDR3 region has 15 residues. CDR3 nucleotide sequence: TGCGCCAGCAGCCAAGAAGGCCTCGTTAATTCACCCCTCCACTTT. This codes for CASSQEGLVNSPLHF.

Many counts were recorded for this clonotype. This chain links TRBV29-1 with TRBJ1-1; D is unresolved. Trimming removed 0 bases from V and 1 base from J, with 12 bases in between. This CDR3 is 15 amino acids long. Germline CDR1 is SQVTM and CDR2 is ANQGSEA. The CDR3 loop is CSVEDVPARNTEAFF. CDR3 bases: TGCAGCGTTGAAGATGTACCGGCCCGGAACACTGAAGCTTTCTTT. Drawing the rest from reference TRBV29-1 and TRBJ1-1, the complete variable domain is SAVISQKPSRDICQRGTSLTIQCQVDSQVTMMFWYRQQPGQSLTLIATANQGSEATYESGFVIDKFPISRPNLTFSTLTVSNMSPEDSSIYLCSVEDVPARNTEAFFGQGTRLTVV.

The table lists this clonotype with a few counts. The gene calls are TRBV7-2 and TRBJ2-4; TRBD2 agrees at 12 bases. There are 16 residues in the CDR3. V was pared by 1 base and J by 6 bases, with 4 bases of the junction left unmatched. CDR1 is SGHTA, CDR2 FQGNSA, per germline. CDR3: CASSLELAGGGNIQYF. The CDR3 nucleotides read TGTGCCAGCAGCTTAGAACTAGCGGGGGGAGGAAACATTCAGTACTTC.

This clonotype has only a few counts. The gene calls are TRBV2 and TRBJ2-3; perhaps TRBD1 as D (6 bases). V was cut by 6 bases and J by 6 bases, with 16 bases left in between. Germline V lookup: CDR1 SNHLY, CDR2 FYNNEI. The CDR3 spans 14 residues. The CDR3 reads CASRGQSTGDTQYF. DNA for the CDR3: TGTGCCAGCAGAGGACAGAGCACCGGGGATACGCAGTATTTT.

This chain uses TRBV7-2 with TRBJ1-4, with 9 bases that match TRBD1. This CDR3 is built from 14 residues. The ends lost 5 bases at V and 8 bases at J; junction bases unmatched: 6. Germline V gene lookup returns CDR1 SGHTA and CDR2 FQGNSA. CDR3 sequence: CASSVGTGREKLFF. CDR3 nucleotides: TGTGCCAGCAGCGTGGGGACAGGGAGAGAAAAACTGTTTTTT.

This clonotype appeared a few times. This chain uses TRBV19 with TRBJ2-5; D tentatively reads TRBD1 or TRBD2 (5 bases each). The V and J ends lost 8 bases and 0 bases respectively, with 13 bases between them. Germline-derived CDR1 and CDR2 are LNHDA and SQIVND (reference sequence). There are 14 residues in the CDR3. Written as DNA, the CDR3 is TGTGCCAGTCGATCGGGACCGGACCAAGAGACCCAGTACTTC. Protein product: CASRSGPDQETQYF.

Many counts were recorded for this clonotype. This chain uses TRBV4-3 with TRBJ2-1; D perhaps matches TRBD2 (6 bases). This CDR3 spans 11 amino acids. V gave up 8 bases and J gave up 6 bases, with 8 bases separating them. The germline V gene has CDR1 LGHNA and CDR2 YSLEER. The CDR3 is CASGGANEQFF. The CDR3 coding sequence is TGCGCCAGCGGCGGGGCCAATGAGCAGTTCTTC.

This clonotype was picked up many times. The chain is built from TRBV7-2 and TRBJ2-3; perhaps TRBD2 as D (5 bases). CDR1 SGHTA and CDR2 FQGNSA come from the germline V gene. The CDR3 spans 16 residues. V was pared by 5 bases and J by 4 bases, with 19 bases between. The CDR3 DNA follows: TGTGCCAGCAGCCGTTCCTCTACTAGTTCCGCAGATACGCAGTATTTT. It is translated as CASSRSSTSSADTQYF.

In this sample, this clonotype turned up many times. The genes are TRBV20-1 and TRBJ1-3; D remains unclear. Trimming removed 3 bases at V and 2 bases at J, with 11 bases between. The germline V gene has CDR1 DFQATT and CDR2 SNEGSKA (reference sequence). CDR3 size: 14 residues. DNA for the CDR3: TGCAGTGCTAGTGGCGGCCGGCCTGGAAACACCATATATTTT. Translation gives CSASGGRPGNTIYF.

This clonotype was found many times. J is TRBJ1-2 and V is TRBV7-9; 9 bases align to TRBD1. Trimming cost V 5 bases and J 5 bases; bases outside gene matches: 15. The CDR3 is 17 residues long. The germline V gene has CDR1 SEHNR and CDR2 FQNEAQ (reference sequence). This chain's CDR3 is CASSGQGLNISVYGYTF. CDR3 nucleotides: TGTGCCAGCAGCGGACAGGGGTTAAATATCTCCGTTTATGGCTACACCTTC.

In this sample, this clonotype turned up a few times. This sequence joins TRBV5-1 and TRBJ2-5; no definite D call. The CDR3 has 13 residues. The V and J ends lost 4 bases and 4 bases respectively, with 11 bases between them. The germline V gene has CDR1 SGHRS and CDR2 YFSETQ. CDR3 in amino acids: CASSIDETETQYF. CDR3 bases: TGCGCCAGCAGCATAGACGAGACAGAGACCCAGTACTTC.

In its sample, this clonotype was seen many times. The chain joins TRBV6-1 to TRBJ2-3; TRBD1 is a possible D gene (6 bases). The CDR3 is 16 residues long. Trimming pared 3 bases from V and 4 bases from J, leaving 17 bases between. Germline V lookup: CDR1 MNHNS, CDR2 SASEGT. This CDR3 is CASSDARTDIADTQYF. CDR3 sequence (DNA): TGTGCCAGCAGTGATGCGAGGACAGATATCGCAGATACGCAGTATTTT.

This clonotype was recorded many times. This sequence joins TRBV7-2 and TRBJ1-2; D ambiguous. The CDR3 has 13 amino acids. Trimming stripped 5 bases from V and 8 bases from J, with 15 bases between. From germline, CDR1 is SGHTA and CDR2 FQGNSA. The CDR3 sequence is CASSPRPPAGYTF. The DNA for the CDR3 is TGTGCCAGCAGCCCAAGACCACCGGCAGGCTACACCTTC.

The chain links TRBV27 to TRBJ2-7; TRBD1 is a possible D gene (6 bases). The V end was cut by 5 bases, the J end by 0 bases, with 14 bases between. The length of the CDR3 is 15 residues. CDR1 is MNHEY, CDR2 SMNVEV, per germline (reference sequence). CDR3 sequence: CASSPRTDFSYEQYF. CDR3 DNA: TGTGCCAGCAGTCCAAGGACAGACTTCTCCTACGAGCAGTACTTC.

This clonotype occurred a few times. The chain has TRBV7-3 and TRBJ2-2; no clear D gene. The CDR3 consists of 12 residues. V lost 8 bases and J 6 bases, leaving 10 bases between the germline ends. Germline loops: CDR1 SGHTA, CDR2 FQGTGA. The DNA for the CDR3 is TGTGCCAGCTCCCAGCGCGCCGGGGAGCTGTTTTTT. It codes for CASSQRAGELFF.

This sequence joins TRBV20-1 and TRBJ1-5; perhaps TRBD1 as D (5 bases). This CDR3 has 14 residues. Between the trimmed V and J ends, which lost 3 bases and 7 bases, there was a span of 16 bases. The germline V gene encodes CDR1 DFQATT and CDR2 SNEGSKA (reference sequence). The CDR3 nucleotides read TGCAGTGCTAGTGGTCCAACCAGGGTACAGCCCCAGCATTTT. Amino acids: CSASGPTRVQPQHF.

This clonotype was seen a handful of times. The gene calls are TRBV7-2 and TRBJ1-3; perhaps TRBD1 as D (5 bases). CDR3 length: 16 residues. Germline lookup yields CDR1 SGHTA and CDR2 FQGNSA. V lost 1 base and J 4 bases, leaving 14 bases between the germline ends. The CDR3 nucleotides are TGTGCCAGCAGCTTAGGTCGGGGGACGCCCGGAAACACCATATATTTT. Translating it yields CASSLGRGTPGNTIYF.

This clonotype was recorded many times. The chain couples TRBV7-2 to TRBJ2-7; 10 nucleotides line up with TRBD1. The CDR3 contains 13 residues. Germline V gene sequence: CDR1 SGHTA, CDR2 FQGNSA. Unmatched junction bases numbered 5, after V lost 8 bases and J lost 4 bases. The CDR3 sequence: CASGDRGGYEQYF. The DNA for the CDR3 is TGTGCCAGCGGGGACAGGGGTGGGTACGAGCAGTACTTC.

V is TRBV9 and J is TRBJ2-3, with 8 bases matching TRBD2. This CDR3 contains 15 residues. J gave up 3 bases and V 6 bases, and 9 bases lay outside the gene matches. Per germline, CDR1 SGDLS and CDR2 YYNGEE. The CDR3, as DNA: TGTGCCAGCACTACCAGCGGGGGCCAGACAGATACGCAGTATTTT. Amino acid sequence: CASTTSGGQTDTQYF.

V usage is TRBV11-3 and J usage is TRBJ2-1; TRBD2 matches 9 bases. Germline V gives CDR1 SGHNT, CDR2 YENEEA. V shed 4 bases and J 8 bases; nucleotides not matched to a gene: 3. CDR3 length equals 13 residues. The CDR3 here is CASSSGLADEQFF. In DNA, the CDR3 is TGTGCCAGCAGCTCGGGACTAGCTGATGAGCAGTTCTTC.